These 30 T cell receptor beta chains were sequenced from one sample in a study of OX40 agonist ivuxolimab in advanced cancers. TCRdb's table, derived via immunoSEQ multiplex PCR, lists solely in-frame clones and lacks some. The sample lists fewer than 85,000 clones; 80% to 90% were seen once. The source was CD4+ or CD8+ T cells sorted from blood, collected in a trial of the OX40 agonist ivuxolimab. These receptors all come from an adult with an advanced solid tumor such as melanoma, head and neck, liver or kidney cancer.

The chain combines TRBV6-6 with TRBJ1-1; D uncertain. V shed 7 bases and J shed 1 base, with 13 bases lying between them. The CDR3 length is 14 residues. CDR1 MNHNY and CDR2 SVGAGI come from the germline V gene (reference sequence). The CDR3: CASTPVVKNTEAFF. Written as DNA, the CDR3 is TGTGCCAGCACTCCGGTCGTGAAGAACACTGAAGCTTTCTTT.

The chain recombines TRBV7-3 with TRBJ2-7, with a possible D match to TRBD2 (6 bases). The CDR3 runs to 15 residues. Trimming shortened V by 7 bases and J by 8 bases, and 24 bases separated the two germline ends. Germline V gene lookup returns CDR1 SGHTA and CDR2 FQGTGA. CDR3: CASTLGGQGGGQQYF. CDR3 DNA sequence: TGTGCCAGCACCCTAGGAGGGCAGGGCGGAGGTCAGCAGTACTTC.

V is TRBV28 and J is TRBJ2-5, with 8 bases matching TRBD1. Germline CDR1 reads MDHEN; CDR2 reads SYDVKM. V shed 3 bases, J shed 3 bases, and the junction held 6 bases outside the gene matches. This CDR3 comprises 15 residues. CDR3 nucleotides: TGTGCCAGCAGTTTGTTGACAGGGGTTAAAGAGACCCAGTACTTC. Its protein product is CASSLLTGVKETQYF.

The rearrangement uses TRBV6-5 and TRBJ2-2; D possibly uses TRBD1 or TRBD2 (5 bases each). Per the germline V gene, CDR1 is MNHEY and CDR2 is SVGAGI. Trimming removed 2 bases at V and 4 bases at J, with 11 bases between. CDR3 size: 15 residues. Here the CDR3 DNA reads TGTGCCAGCAGTTACCGGGGCCGAAGCACCGGGGAGCTGTTTTTT. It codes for CASSYRGRSTGELFF.

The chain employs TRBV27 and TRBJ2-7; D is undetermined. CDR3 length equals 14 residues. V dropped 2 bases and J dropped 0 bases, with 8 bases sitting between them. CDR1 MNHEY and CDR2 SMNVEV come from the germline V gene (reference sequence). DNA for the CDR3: TGTGCCAGCAGTTTACAGCAGACCTCCTACGAGCAGTACTTC. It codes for CASSLQQTSYEQYF.

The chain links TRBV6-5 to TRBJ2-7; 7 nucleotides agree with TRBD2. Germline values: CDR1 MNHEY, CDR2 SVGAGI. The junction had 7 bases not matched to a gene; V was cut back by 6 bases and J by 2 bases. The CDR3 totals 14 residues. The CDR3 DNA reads TGTGCCAGCAGCCTCCCTCGGGGGGCCTACGAGCAGTACTTC. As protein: CASSLPRGAYEQYF.

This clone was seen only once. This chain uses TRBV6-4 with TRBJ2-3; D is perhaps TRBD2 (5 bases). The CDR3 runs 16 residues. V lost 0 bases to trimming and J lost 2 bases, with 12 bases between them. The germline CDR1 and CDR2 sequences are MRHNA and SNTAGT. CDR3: CASSDSGRTPTDTQYF. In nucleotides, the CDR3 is TGTGCCAGCAGTGACTCAGGGCGGACTCCCACAGATACGCAGTATTTT.

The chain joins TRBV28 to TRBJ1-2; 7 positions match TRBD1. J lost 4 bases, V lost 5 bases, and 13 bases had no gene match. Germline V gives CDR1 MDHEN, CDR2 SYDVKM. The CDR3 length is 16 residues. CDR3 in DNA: TGTGCCAGCAGTACCCCCGGCCCGGGACAGACCTATGGCTACACCTTC. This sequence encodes CASSTPGPGQTYGYTF.

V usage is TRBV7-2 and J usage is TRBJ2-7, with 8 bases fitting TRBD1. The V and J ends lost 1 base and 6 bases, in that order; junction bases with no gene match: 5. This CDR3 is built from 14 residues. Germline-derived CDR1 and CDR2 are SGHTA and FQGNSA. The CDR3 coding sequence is TGTGCCAGCAGCTTAGGCGCAGGGGGCTTCGAGCAGTACTTC. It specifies CASSLGAGGFEQYF.

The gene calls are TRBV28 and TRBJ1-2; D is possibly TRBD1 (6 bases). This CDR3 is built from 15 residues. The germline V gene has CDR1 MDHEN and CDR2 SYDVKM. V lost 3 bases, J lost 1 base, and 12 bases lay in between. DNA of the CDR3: TGTGCCAGCAGTTTGGGGGGCACTTTTAACTATGGCTACACCTTC. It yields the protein CASSLGGTFNYGYTF.

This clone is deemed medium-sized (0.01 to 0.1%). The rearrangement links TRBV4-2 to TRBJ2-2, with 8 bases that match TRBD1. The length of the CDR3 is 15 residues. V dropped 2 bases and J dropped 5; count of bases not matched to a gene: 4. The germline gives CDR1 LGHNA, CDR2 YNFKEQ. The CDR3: CASSQSRGLTGELFF. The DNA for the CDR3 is TGTGCCAGCAGCCAATCCAGGGGGCTTACCGGGGAGCTGTTTTTT.

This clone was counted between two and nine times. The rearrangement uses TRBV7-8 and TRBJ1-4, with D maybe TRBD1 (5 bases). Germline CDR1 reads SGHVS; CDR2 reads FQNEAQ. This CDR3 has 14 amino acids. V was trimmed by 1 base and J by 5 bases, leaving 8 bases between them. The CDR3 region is CASSLGAGNEKLFF. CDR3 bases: TGTGCCAGCAGCTTAGGTGCAGGGAATGAAAAACTGTTTTTT.

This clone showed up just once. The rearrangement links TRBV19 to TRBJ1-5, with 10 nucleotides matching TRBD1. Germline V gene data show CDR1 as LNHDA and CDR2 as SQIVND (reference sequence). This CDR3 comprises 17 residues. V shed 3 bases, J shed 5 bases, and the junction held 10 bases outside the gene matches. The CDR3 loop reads CASSIRQGAVMYQPQHF. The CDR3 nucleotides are TGTGCCAGTAGTATTCGACAGGGGGCGGTGATGTATCAGCCCCAGCATTTT.

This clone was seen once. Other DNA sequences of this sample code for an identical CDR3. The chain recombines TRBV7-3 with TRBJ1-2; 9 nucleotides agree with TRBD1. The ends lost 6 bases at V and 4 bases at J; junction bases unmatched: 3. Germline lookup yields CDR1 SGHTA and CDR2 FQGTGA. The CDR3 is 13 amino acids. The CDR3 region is CASSSGQGYGYTF. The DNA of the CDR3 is TGTGCCAGCAGTTCGGGACAGGGCTATGGCTACACCTTC.

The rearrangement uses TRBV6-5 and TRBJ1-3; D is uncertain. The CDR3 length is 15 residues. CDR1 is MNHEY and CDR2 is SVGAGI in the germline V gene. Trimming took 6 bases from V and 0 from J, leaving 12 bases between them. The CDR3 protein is CASSPDGLSGNTIYF. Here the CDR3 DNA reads TGTGCCAGCAGCCCCGACGGCCTCTCTGGAAACACCATATATTTT.

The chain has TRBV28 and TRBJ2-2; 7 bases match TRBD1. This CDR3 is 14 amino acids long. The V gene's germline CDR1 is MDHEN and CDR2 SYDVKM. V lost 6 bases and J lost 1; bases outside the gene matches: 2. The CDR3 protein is CASRRTGNTGELFF. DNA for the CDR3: TGTGCCAGCAGACGGACAGGGAACACCGGGGAGCTGTTTTTT.

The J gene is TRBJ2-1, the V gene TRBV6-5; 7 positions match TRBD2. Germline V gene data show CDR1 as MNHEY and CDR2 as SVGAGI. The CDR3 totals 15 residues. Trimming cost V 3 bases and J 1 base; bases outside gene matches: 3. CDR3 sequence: CASSYRGVSYNEQFF. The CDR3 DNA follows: TGTGCCAGCAGTTATCGGGGGGTATCCTACAATGAGCAGTTCTTC.

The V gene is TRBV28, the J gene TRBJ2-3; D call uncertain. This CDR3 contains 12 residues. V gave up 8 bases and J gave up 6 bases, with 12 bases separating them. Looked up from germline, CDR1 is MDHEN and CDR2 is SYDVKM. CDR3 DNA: TGTGCCAGCTCGGCCGTCTGGGATACGCAGTATTTT. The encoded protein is CASSAVWDTQYF. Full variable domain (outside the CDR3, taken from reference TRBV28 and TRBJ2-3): DVKVTQSSRYLVKRTGEKVFLECVQDMDHENMFWYRQDPGLGLRLIYFSYDVKMKEKGDIPEGYSVSREKKERFSLILESASTNQTSMYLCASSAVWDTQYFGPGTRLTVL.

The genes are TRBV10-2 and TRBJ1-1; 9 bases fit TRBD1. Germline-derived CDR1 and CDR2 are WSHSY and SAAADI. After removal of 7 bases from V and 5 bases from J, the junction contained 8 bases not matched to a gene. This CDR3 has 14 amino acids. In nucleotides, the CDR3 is TGCGCCAGCAAACTGGGACAGGGAGTTACTGAAGCTTTCTTT. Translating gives CASKLGQGVTEAFF.

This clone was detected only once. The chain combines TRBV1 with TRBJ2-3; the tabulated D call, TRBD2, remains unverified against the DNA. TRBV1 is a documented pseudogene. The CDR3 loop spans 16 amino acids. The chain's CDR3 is CTSSVNSGGRGDTQYF. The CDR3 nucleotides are TGCACCAGCAGCGTAAATAGCGGGGGGAGGGGGGATACGCAGTATTTT.

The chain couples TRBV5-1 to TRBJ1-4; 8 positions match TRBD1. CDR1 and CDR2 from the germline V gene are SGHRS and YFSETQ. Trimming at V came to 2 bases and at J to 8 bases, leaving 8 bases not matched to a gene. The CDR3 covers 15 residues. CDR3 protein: CASSFKTGVAEKLFF. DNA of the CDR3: TGCGCCAGCAGCTTCAAGACAGGGGTCGCGGAAAAACTGTTTTTT.

The CDR3 region is CASSYEQYF. For the CDR3, the DNA is TGTGCCAGCAGTTACGAGCAGTACTTC. The chain combines TRBV5-4 with TRBJ2-7; D not resolved. The CDR3 consists of 9 residues. The V and J ends lost 5 bases and 4 bases respectively, with 1 base between them. Germline CDR1 and CDR2: SGHNT and YYREEE (reference sequence).

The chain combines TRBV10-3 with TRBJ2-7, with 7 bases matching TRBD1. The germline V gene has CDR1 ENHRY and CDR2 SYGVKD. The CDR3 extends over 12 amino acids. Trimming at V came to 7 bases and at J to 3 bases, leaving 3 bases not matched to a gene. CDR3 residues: CAITDRVYEQYF. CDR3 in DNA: TGTGCCATCACCGACAGGGTCTACGAGCAGTACTTC.

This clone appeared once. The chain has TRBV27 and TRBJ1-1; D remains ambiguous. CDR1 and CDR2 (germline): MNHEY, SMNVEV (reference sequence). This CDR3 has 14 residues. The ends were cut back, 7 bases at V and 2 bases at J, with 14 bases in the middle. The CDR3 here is CASTPRHSNTEAFF. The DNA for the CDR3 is TGTGCCAGCACCCCCCGGCACTCCAACACTGAAGCTTTCTTT.

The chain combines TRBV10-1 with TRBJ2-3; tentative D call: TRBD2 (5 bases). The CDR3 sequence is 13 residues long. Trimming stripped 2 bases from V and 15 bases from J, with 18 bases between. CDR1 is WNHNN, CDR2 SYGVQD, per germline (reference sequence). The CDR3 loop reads CASSEIERVPEYF. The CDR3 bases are TGCGCCAGCAGTGAGATAGAGAGGGTTCCAGAATATTTT.

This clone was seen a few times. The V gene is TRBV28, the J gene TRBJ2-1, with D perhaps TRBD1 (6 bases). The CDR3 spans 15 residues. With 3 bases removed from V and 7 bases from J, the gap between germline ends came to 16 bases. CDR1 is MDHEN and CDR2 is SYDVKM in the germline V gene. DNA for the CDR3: TGTGCCAGCAGTTTTCCTGGACAGAGGGGGAATGAGCAGTTCTTC. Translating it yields CASSFPGQRGNEQFF.

The CDR3 is CASSSPREGDTQYF. CDR3 sequence (DNA): TGTGCCAGCAGCTCTCCCCGGGAGGGAGATACGCAGTATTTT. The gene calls are TRBV5-4 and TRBJ2-3, with 8 bases lining up with TRBD2. The CDR3 runs to 14 residues. Germline CDR1 SGHNT, CDR2 YYREEE (reference sequence). V shed 3 bases and J 5 bases; nucleotides not matched to a gene: 5.

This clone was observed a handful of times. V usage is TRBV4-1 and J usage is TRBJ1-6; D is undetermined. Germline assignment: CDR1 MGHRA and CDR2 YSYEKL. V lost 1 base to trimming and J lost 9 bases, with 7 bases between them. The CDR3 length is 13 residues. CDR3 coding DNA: TGCGCCAGCAGCCAAGGAGTCGGTTCACCCCTCCACTTT. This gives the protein CASSQGVGSPLHF.

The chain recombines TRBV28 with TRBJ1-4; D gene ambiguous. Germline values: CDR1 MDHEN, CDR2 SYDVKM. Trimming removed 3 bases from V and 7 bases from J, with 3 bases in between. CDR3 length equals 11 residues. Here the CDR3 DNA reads TGTGCCAGCAGTTTGACTGAAAAACTGTTTTTT. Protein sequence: CASSLTEKLFF. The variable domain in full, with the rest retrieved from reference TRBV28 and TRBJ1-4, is DVKVTQSSRYLVKRTGEKVFLECVQDMDHENMFWYRQDPGLGLRLIYFSYDVKMKEKGDIPEGYSVSREKKERFSLILESASTNQTSMYLCASSLTEKLFFGSGTQLSVL.

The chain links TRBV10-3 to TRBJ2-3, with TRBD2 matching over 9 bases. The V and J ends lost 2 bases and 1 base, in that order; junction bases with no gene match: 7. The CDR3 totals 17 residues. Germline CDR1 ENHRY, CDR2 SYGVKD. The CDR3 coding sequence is TGTGCCATCAGTGAGATCGGAGCGGGGGGCGGCACAGATACGCAGTATTTT. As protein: CAISEIGAGGGTDTQYF.